These 18 T cell receptor beta chains were sequenced from one sample in a study of blood T cell repertoires in COVID-19. The assay was immunoSEQ multiplex PCR, and TCRdb's table has in-frame clones only and misses some. There are some 160,000 clones in the sample; approximately 83% occur only once, and 1.5% to 1.9% lies in the top ten. The sequencing sample was made of peripheral blood. The receptors derive from a human donor in a cohort sampled during active COVID-19.

This clone has just one count. The chain uses TRBV6-2 or TRBV6-3 and TRBJ2-7; maybe TRBD2 (6 bases). Trimming took 4 bases from V and 0 from J, leaving 13 bases between them. Germline loops: CDR1 MNHEY, CDR2 SVGEGT. The CDR3 sequence is 15 residues long. CDR3 region: CASSLGRDFSYEQYF. The CDR3, as DNA: TGTGCCAGCAGTTTGGGTCGGGACTTCTCCTACGAGCAGTACTTC.

J is TRBJ2-7 and V is TRBV6-1; D call uncertain. This CDR3 is 14 amino acids long. V was trimmed by 3 bases and J by 1 base, leaving 10 bases between them. Germline-derived CDR1 and CDR2 are MNHNS and SASEGT. The chain's CDR3 is CASSDTRRSYEQYF. The DNA of the CDR3 is TGTGCCAGCAGTGATACAAGGAGATCCTACGAGCAGTACTTC.

The count of this clone is one. The V and J genes are TRBV27 and TRBJ1-6; D is uncertain. The CDR3 runs to 15 residues. Per the germline V gene, CDR1 is MNHEY and CDR2 is SMNVEV (reference sequence). V was cut by 2 bases and J by 7 bases, with 12 bases left in between. CDR3 nucleotide sequence: TGTGCCAGCAGTTTAGAGGGATGGGTAAATTCACCCCTCCACTTT. This gives the protein CASSLEGWVNSPLHF.

The chain employs TRBV28 and TRBJ1-2, with 10 bases matching TRBD1. V shed 2 bases, J shed 4 bases, and the junction held 7 bases outside the gene matches. Germline CDR1 MDHEN, CDR2 SYDVKM. CDR3 length: 16 residues. The CDR3: CASSLTDRGGGYGYTF. The CDR3 bases are TGTGCCAGCAGTTTAACGGACAGGGGGGGAGGCTATGGCTACACCTTC.

V gene TRBV25-1 combines with J gene TRBJ1-2; 8 bases are a match to TRBD1. Germline-derived CDR1 and CDR2 are MGHDK and SYGVNS. The CDR3 runs to 12 residues. V was pared by 8 bases and J by 3 bases, with 2 bases of the junction left unmatched. CDR3 in amino acids: CASGQGDYGYTF. The CDR3 bases are TGTGCCAGCGGACAGGGAGACTATGGCTACACCTTC.

This clone occurred a few times. The J gene is TRBJ1-1, the V gene TRBV4-1; D gene uncertain. CDR3 length: 14 amino acids. V lost 3 bases and J 7 bases, leaving 15 bases between the germline ends. Germline-derived CDR1 and CDR2 are MGHRA and YSYEKL. The CDR3 DNA sequence: TGCGCCAGCAGCCATGCGCGGGGTGGCGGTGAAGCTTTCTTT. Translated, it gives CASSHARGGGEAFF.

The chain uses TRBV20-1 and TRBJ2-7, with TRBD1 matching over 7 bases. The V gene end was trimmed by 2 bases and the J gene end by 10 bases; junction bases not matched to a gene: 5. This CDR3 region has 11 residues. The germline CDR1 and CDR2 sequences are DFQATT and SNEGSKA (reference sequence). CDR3 in DNA: TGCAGTGCTAGATTGGGGACAGTACAGTACTTC. It encodes CSARLGTVQYF.

This clone has a handful of counts. The gene calls are TRBV19 and TRBJ2-7; 8 bases agree with TRBD1. The length of the CDR3 is 14 residues. CDR1 LNHDA and CDR2 SQIVND come from the germline V gene (reference sequence). The ends lost 5 bases at V and 2 bases at J; junction bases unmatched: 5. CDR3: CASSPGTGPYEQYF. The CDR3 nucleotides read TGTGCCAGTAGTCCAGGGACAGGCCCCTACGAGCAGTACTTC.

This clone was detected a few times. The chain joins TRBV4-3 to TRBJ1-2; no definite D call. The CDR3 has 13 amino acids. V dropped 4 bases and J dropped 2 bases, with 8 bases sitting between them. CDR1 LGHNA and CDR2 YSLEER come from the germline V gene. In DNA, the CDR3 is TGCGCCAGCAGCCCTTACCTAAACTATGGCTACACCTTC. It yields the protein CASSPYLNYGYTF.

V usage is TRBV5-1 and J usage is TRBJ2-2; TRBD2 aligns across 10 bases. The V and J ends lost 6 bases and 5 bases, in that order; junction bases with no gene match: 4. Germline V gene data show CDR1 as SGHRS and CDR2 as YFSETQ. The CDR3 is 14 amino acids. The CDR3 DNA sequence: TGCGCCAGCATAGGGACTAGCGAAACCGGGGAGCTGTTTTTT. This sequence encodes CASIGTSETGELFF.

The chain couples TRBV7-8 to TRBJ1-6, with D possibly being TRBD1 (5 bases). Germline CDR1 is SGHVS and CDR2 is FQNEAQ. Trimming left V 4 bases short and J 2 bases short, with 12 bases between. The CDR3 is 16 residues long. This chain's CDR3 is CASSSLRATYNSPLHF. CDR3 DNA: TGTGCCAGCAGCTCGCTCAGGGCTACCTATAATTCACCCCTCCACTTT. The full variable domain, in which reference TRBV7-8 and TRBJ1-6 provide the parts outside the CDR3, is GAGVSQSPRYKVAKRGQDVALRCDPISGHVSLFWYQQALGQGPEFLTYFQNEAQLDKSGLPSDRFFAERPEGSVSTLKIQRTQQEDSAVYLCASSSLRATYNSPLHFGNGTRLTVT.

This chain links TRBV27 with TRBJ2-7; D is perhaps TRBD2 (6 bases). Germline values: CDR1 MNHEY, CDR2 SMNVEV (reference sequence). The CDR3 is 14 residues long. Deletions cut 7 bases from V and 6 bases from J, with 19 bases between. CDR3 coding DNA: TGTGCCAGCACCCCGCGGGGCATCCTAAGCGAGCAGTACTTC. Protein product: CASTPRGILSEQYF.

This chain connects TRBV19 to TRBJ2-3; 9 nucleotides agree with TRBD1. Trimming took 5 bases from V and 2 from J; bases not matched to a gene: 5. Germline V gene data show CDR1 as LNHDA and CDR2 as SQIVND (reference sequence). The CDR3 loop spans 15 amino acids. The CDR3 DNA is TGTGCCAGTAGTGCCTGGACAGGGGCCACAGATACGCAGTATTTT. It codes for CASSAWTGATDTQYF.

The chain employs TRBV3-1 (or the pseudogene TRBV3-2) and TRBJ2-7; no clear D. With 8 bases removed from V and 4 bases from J, the gap between germline ends came to 15 bases. This CDR3 has 13 amino acids. Germline V gives CDR1 LGHDT, CDR2 YNNKEL (reference sequence). This CDR3 is CASQRVPSYEQYF. CDR3 in DNA: TGTGCCAGCCAACGGGTCCCCTCTTACGAGCAGTACTTC.

This chain connects TRBV29-1 to TRBJ2-3; TRBD2 aligns across 7 bases. J gave up 1 base and V 4 bases, and 2 bases lay outside the gene matches. The V gene's germline CDR1 is SQVTM and CDR2 ANQGSEA. CDR3 length equals 13 residues. The CDR3 nucleotides read TGCAGCGTTGGGACTAGGGGCACAGATACGCAGTATTTT. Translating it yields CSVGTRGTDTQYF.

The chain is built from TRBV19 and TRBJ2-3; TRBD1 matches at 7 bases. The length of the CDR3 is 15 residues. Germline V lookup: CDR1 LNHDA, CDR2 SQIVND (reference sequence). Trimming removed 4 bases from V and 3 bases from J; junction bases left unmatched: 7. The CDR3 loop reads CASSTEDRQTDTQYF. CDR3 nucleotide sequence: TGTGCCAGTAGTACCGAGGACAGGCAAACAGATACGCAGTATTTT.

This chain links TRBV5-1 with TRBJ2-7, with TRBD1 matching 10 bases. The ends lost 4 bases at V and 6 bases at J; junction bases unmatched: 13. Germline V lookup: CDR1 SGHRS, CDR2 YFSETQ. CDR3 size: 16 residues. CDR3 in DNA: TGCGCCAGCAGCCCCAGTCTACTCGGGACAGGGGCCGAGCAGTACTTC. Translated: CASSPSLLGTGAEQYF. The entire variable domain, with the rest obtained from reference TRBV5-1 and TRBJ2-7, is as follows: KAGVTQTPRYLIKTRGQQVTLSCSPISGHRSVSWYQQTPGQGLQFLFEYFSETQRNKGNFPGRFSGRQFSNSRSEMNVSTLELGDSALYLCASSPSLLGTGAEQYFGPGTRLTVT.

This clone turned up a few times. The rearrangement links TRBV19 to TRBJ1-2; D unclear. The CDR3 sequence is 14 residues long. V dropped 3 bases and J dropped 4 bases, with 12 bases sitting between them. From germline, CDR1 is LNHDA and CDR2 SQIVND (reference sequence). The CDR3 DNA follows: TGTGCCAGTAGTATTCCGGCAGGTGTCTATGGCTACACCTTC. It translates to CASSIPAGVYGYTF.